Below are 20 T cell receptor beta chains sequenced from a single sample in a study of CD8 T cells in ankylosing spondylitis. The study's findings and limits: Seemingly distinctive of ankylosing spondylitis blood was a TCR beta motif formed by eight highly homologous variants.

TCRdb re-derived calls from the 5' RACE reads in MiXCR, one entry per CDR3 protein. The table lists 800,000 to 900,000 distinct CDR3 sequences, over 9.5% of them singletons, with less than 0.65% in the top ten. Antigens of these TCRs are unknown. Input material: blood, either unsorted or a sorted T cell fraction (not recorded which). These receptors were obtained from a male donor with ankylosing spondylitis.

The rearrangement uses TRBV6-5 and TRBJ2-6, with D unclear. Trimming took off 0 bases at V and 2 bases at J, with 11 bases between the two ends. The germline gives CDR1 MNHEY, CDR2 SVGAGI. CDR3 length equals 17 residues. CDR3 region: CASSYSPGMAGANVLTF. CDR3 nucleotides: TGTGCCAGCAGTTACTCCCCGGGCATGGCTGGGGCCAACGTCCTGACTTTC.

The table lists this clonotype with many counts. The chain uses TRBV5-1 and TRBJ2-7; 11 bases match TRBD2. The CDR3 has 15 amino acids. Germline V gene data show CDR1 as SGHRS and CDR2 as YFSETQ. Trimming cost V 4 bases and J 4 bases; bases outside gene matches: 7. The CDR3 region is CASSPLAGGFYEQYF. CDR3 in DNA: TGCGCCAGCAGCCCGCTAGCGGGGGGCTTTTACGAGCAGTACTTC.

This clonotype has just a few counts. The V gene is TRBV5-1, the J gene TRBJ1-4; 7 nucleotides match TRBD1. The CDR3 is 13 residues long. Germline V gene sequence: CDR1 SGHRS, CDR2 YFSETQ. V shed 2 bases and J 8 bases; nucleotides not matched to a gene: 3. The CDR3 nucleotides are TGCGCCAGCAGCTTAACAGGGGTAGAAAAACTGTTTTTT. Translated: CASSLTGVEKLFF. Combining the CDR3 with reference TRBV5-1 and TRBJ1-4 gives the whole variable domain KAGVTQTPRYLIKTRGQQVTLSCSPISGHRSVSWYQQTPGQGLQFLFEYFSETQRNKGNFPGRFSGRQFSNSRSEMNVSTLELGDSALYLCASSLTGVEKLFFGSGTQLSVL.

This clonotype was seen more than once but under ten times. CDR3: CASSQDYGTGYPNEQFF. The CDR3 nucleotides read TGCGCCAGCAGCCAAGATTACGGGACAGGGTACCCCAATGAGCAGTTCTTC. J is TRBJ2-1 and V is TRBV4-3; 9 bases match TRBD1. Germline V gene lookup returns CDR1 LGHNA and CDR2 YSLEER. The CDR3 totals 17 residues. V shed 0 bases, J shed 6 bases, and the junction held 9 bases outside the gene matches.

In this sample, this clonotype turned up a few times. The chain joins TRBV5-1 to TRBJ2-3; 13 bases agree with TRBD2. CDR3 size: 16 residues. The germline V gene has CDR1 SGHRS and CDR2 YFSETQ. Trimming took 4 bases from V and 5 from J; bases not matched to a gene: 7. The DNA of the CDR3 is TGCGCCAGCAGCCGACTACTAGCGGGAGGGGGAGATACGCAGTATTTT. Translation gives CASSRLLAGGGDTQYF.

This clonotype was counted at least ten times. The gene calls are TRBV7-9 and TRBJ2-5; 8 nucleotides line up with TRBD1. The V and J ends lost 4 bases and 5 bases, in that order; junction bases with no gene match: 6. Germline V gene sequence: CDR1 SEHNR, CDR2 FQNEAQ (reference sequence). The CDR3 is made up of 14 amino acids. The CDR3 sequence is CASSSWTGMETQYF. The CDR3 DNA reads as TGTGCCAGCAGCTCCTGGACAGGGATGGAGACCCAGTACTTC.

The V call is TRBV9, the J call TRBJ2-3; 10 bases line up with TRBD2. Losses at the gene ends were 2 bases for V and 1 base for J; bases not matched to a gene: 7. The CDR3 is 17 residues long. Germline values: CDR1 SGDLS, CDR2 YYNGEE. CDR3 region: CASSVERGGPGTDTQYF. The CDR3 DNA reads as TGTGCCAGCAGCGTGGAGCGGGGGGGCCCGGGCACAGATACGCAGTATTTT.

This clonotype was seen at least ten times. This sequence joins TRBV15 and TRBJ1-1, with 8 bases lining up with TRBD1. The germline gives CDR1 LNHNV, CDR2 YYDKDF (reference sequence). J was trimmed by 6 bases and V by 2 bases; bases with no gene match: 2. This CDR3 contains 13 residues. The CDR3 protein is CATSRPQGAEAFF. The DNA for the CDR3 is TGTGCCACCAGCAGACCACAGGGGGCTGAAGCTTTCTTT.

The chain couples TRBV6-1 to TRBJ2-1; the D gene could be TRBD1 or TRBD2 (6 bases each). This CDR3 is built from 13 residues. Trimming left V 7 bases short and J 8 bases short, with 15 bases between. Germline values: CDR1 MNHNS, CDR2 SASEGT. The CDR3, as DNA: TGTGCCAGCAAGGGGGGCGTTTGGGATGAGCAGTTCTTC. This encodes CASKGGVWDEQFF.

J is TRBJ2-3 and V is TRBV6-5; TRBD1 or TRBD2 may be the D gene (6 bases each). CDR3 length: 14 residues. Looked up from germline, CDR1 is MNHEY and CDR2 is SVGAGI. V lost 2 bases, J lost 4 bases, and 10 bases lay in between. CDR3 in amino acids: CASSYDGGSDTQYF. CDR3 nucleotide sequence: TGTGCCAGCAGTTACGACGGGGGCTCAGATACGCAGTATTTT.

This rearrangement joins TRBV7-9 to TRBJ1-1, with 9 bases lining up with TRBD1. CDR1 SEHNR and CDR2 FQNEAQ come from the germline V gene (reference sequence). V trimming: 5 bases; J trimming: 4 bases; junction bases outside the gene matches: 8. The CDR3 covers 15 residues. The chain's CDR3 is CASSGRDREGTEAFF. The CDR3 nucleotides are TGTGCCAGCAGCGGCCGGGACAGGGAAGGCACTGAAGCTTTCTTT.

This clonotype has at least ten counts. V and J are TRBV6-5 and TRBJ2-1; 9 nucleotides agree with TRBD2. Germline V gene data show CDR1 as MNHEY and CDR2 as SVGAGI. J gave up 1 base and V 4 bases, and 2 bases lay outside the gene matches. The CDR3 consists of 15 residues. The CDR3 sequence: CASSWTSASYNEQFF. CDR3 nucleotides: TGTGCCAGCAGTTGGACTAGCGCTTCCTACAATGAGCAGTTCTTC.

This clonotype was found a few times. The rearrangement joins TRBV5-1 to TRBJ2-5; D ambiguous. The CDR3 runs 16 residues. Per the germline V gene, CDR1 is SGHRS and CDR2 is YFSETQ. With 0 bases removed from V and 0 bases from J, the gap between germline ends came to 12 bases. DNA of the CDR3: TGCGCCAGCAGCTTGGCCGAGATAGGGTACCAAGAGACCCAGTACTTC. This gives the protein CASSLAEIGYQETQYF.

This clonotype showed up many times. The chain recombines TRBV7-3 with TRBJ2-1; D might be TRBD1 (6 bases). The germline gives CDR1 SGHTA, CDR2 FQGTGA. V was clipped by 8 bases and J by 7 bases, with 12 bases between them. The CDR3 is 12 residues long. The CDR3 region is CASSPTGNEQFF. The CDR3 nucleotides read TGTGCCAGCTCACCAACAGGGAATGAGCAGTTCTTC.

J is TRBJ2-7 and V is TRBV12-3 or TRBV12-4, with 11 bases fitting TRBD2. This CDR3 is built from 14 residues. J lost 7 bases, V lost 10 bases, and 12 bases had no gene match. CDR3 in amino acids: CATRGTSGRGEQYF. In DNA, the CDR3 is TGTGCCACCAGGGGGACTAGCGGACGGGGTGAGCAGTACTTC.

This clonotype was counted between two and nine times. V and J are TRBV6-1 and TRBJ1-1; unclear D gene. Looked up from germline, CDR1 is MNHNS and CDR2 is SASEGT. Trimming pared 1 base from V and 7 bases from J, leaving 4 bases between. This CDR3 has 11 residues. CDR3 in amino acids: CASSEGFEAFF. The CDR3 coding sequence is TGTGCCAGCAGTGAAGGCTTTGAAGCTTTCTTT.

This clonotype turned up a few times. CDR3 nucleotide sequence: TGCGCCAGCAGCCAAGATTTCCAGGGGCGCGAGCAGTACTTC. Its translation is CASSQDFQGREQYF. The rearrangement links TRBV4-3 to TRBJ2-7; D is perhaps TRBD1 (6 bases). Per germline, CDR1 LGHNA and CDR2 YSLEER. CDR3 size: 14 residues. Trimming removed 0 bases at V and 6 bases at J, with 12 bases between.

A few counts support this clonotype. Germline is not matched at one junction end, which may reflect a read error. The chain joins TRBV7-7 to TRBJ2-7, with 12 bases fitting TRBD1. Germline CDR1 reads SSHAT; CDR2 reads FNYEAQ (reference sequence). The CDR3 sequence is 18 residues long. The DNA for the CDR3 is TGTGCTAGCAGCTTAGTCCGGGACAGGGGGCGAGAATTTTACGAGCAGTACTTC. Translated: CASSLVRDRGREFYEQYF.

In this sample, this clonotype turned up a few times. The chain employs TRBV4-3 and TRBJ2-1, with TRBD2 matching over 10 bases. The ends lost 3 bases at V and 15 bases at J; junction bases unmatched: 17. The V gene's germline CDR1 is LGHNA and CDR2 YSLEER. CDR3 length equals 16 residues. CDR3 sequence (DNA): TGCGCCAGCAGCCAGTCAGGGGCAGCTAGCGGGGGCCTGCCGTTCTTC. Its translation: CASSQSGAASGGLPFF.

This clonotype was detected ten times or more. V usage is TRBV20-1 and J usage is TRBJ2-1; 8 nucleotides match TRBD1. Germline V gene data show CDR1 as DFQATT and CDR2 as SNEGSKA (reference sequence). V shed 6 bases, J shed 7 bases, and the junction held 17 bases outside the gene matches. This CDR3 contains 16 residues. The CDR3 DNA follows: TGCAGTGCCCAATGCGGACAGGGTGGGTTTGTGAATGAGCAGTTCTTC. The encoded protein is CSAQCGQGGFVNEQFF.